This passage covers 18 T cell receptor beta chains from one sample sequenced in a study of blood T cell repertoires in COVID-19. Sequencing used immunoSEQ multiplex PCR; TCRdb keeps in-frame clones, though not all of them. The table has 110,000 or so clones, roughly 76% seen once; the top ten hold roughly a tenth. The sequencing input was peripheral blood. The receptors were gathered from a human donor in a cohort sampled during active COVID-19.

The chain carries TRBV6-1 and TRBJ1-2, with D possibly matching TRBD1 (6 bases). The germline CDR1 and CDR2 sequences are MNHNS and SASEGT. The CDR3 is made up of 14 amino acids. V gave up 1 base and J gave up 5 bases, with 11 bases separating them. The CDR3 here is CASSEGGGGYGYTF. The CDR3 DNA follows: TGTGCCAGCAGTGAAGGGGGAGGGGGATATGGCTACACCTTC.

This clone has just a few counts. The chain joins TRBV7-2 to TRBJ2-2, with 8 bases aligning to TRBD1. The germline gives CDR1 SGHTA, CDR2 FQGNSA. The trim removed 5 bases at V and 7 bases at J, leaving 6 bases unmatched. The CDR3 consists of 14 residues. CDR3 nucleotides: TGTGCCAGCAGCCTCGCCGACAGGGGCGGGGAGCTGTTTTTT. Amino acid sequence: CASSLADRGGELFF.

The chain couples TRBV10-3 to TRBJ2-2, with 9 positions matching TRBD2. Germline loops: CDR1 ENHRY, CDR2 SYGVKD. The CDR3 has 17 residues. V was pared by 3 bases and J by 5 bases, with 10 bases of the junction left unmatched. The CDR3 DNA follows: TGTGCCATCAGTGAAGTTGGTAGCGGGAGAAGAACCGGGGAGCTGTTTTTT. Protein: CAISEVGSGRRTGELFF.

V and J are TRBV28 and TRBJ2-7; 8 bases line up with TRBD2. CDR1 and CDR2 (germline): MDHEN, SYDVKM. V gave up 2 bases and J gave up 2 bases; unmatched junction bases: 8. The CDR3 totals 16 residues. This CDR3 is CASSLEALADAYEQYF. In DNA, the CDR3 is TGTGCCAGCAGTTTAGAGGCACTAGCGGATGCCTACGAGCAGTACTTC.

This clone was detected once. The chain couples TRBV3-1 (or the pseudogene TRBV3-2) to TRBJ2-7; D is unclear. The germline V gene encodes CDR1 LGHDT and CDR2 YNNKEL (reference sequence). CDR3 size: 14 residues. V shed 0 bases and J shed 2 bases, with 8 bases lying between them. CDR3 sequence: CASSQDRQAYEQYF. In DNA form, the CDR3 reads TGTGCCAGCAGCCAAGATAGGCAGGCCTACGAGCAGTACTTC.

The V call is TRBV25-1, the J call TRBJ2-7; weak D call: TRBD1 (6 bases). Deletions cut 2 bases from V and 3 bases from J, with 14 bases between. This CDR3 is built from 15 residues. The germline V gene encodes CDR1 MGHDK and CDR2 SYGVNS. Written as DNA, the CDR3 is TGTGCCAGCAGTGAAATTAAACAGGGCGACTACGAGCAGTACTTC. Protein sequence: CASSEIKQGDYEQYF.

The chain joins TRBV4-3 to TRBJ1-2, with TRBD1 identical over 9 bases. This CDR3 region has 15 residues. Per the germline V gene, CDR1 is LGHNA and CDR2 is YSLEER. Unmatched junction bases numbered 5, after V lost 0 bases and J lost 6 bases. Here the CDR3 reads CASSQDVQGADGYTF. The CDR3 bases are TGCGCCAGCAGCCAAGACGTACAGGGGGCTGATGGCTACACCTTC.

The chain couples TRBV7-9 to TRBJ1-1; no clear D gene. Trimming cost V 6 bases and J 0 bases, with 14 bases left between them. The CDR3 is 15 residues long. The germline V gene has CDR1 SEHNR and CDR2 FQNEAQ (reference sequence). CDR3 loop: CASSSSRGMNTEAFF. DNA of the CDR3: TGTGCCAGCAGTTCATCTCGCGGCATGAACACTGAAGCTTTCTTT.

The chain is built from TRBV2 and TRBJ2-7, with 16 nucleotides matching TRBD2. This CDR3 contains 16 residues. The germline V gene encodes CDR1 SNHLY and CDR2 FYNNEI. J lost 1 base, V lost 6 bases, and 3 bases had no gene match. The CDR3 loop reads CASRAGLAGGSYEQYF. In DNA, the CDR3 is TGTGCCAGCAGGGCGGGACTAGCGGGGGGGTCCTACGAGCAGTACTTC.

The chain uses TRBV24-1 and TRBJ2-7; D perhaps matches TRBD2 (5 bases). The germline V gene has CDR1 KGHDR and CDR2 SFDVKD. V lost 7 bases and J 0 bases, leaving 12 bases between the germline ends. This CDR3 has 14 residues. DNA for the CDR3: TGTGCCACCAGCCAAGGAGGAAGCTCCTACGAGCAGTACTTC. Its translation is CATSQGGSSYEQYF.

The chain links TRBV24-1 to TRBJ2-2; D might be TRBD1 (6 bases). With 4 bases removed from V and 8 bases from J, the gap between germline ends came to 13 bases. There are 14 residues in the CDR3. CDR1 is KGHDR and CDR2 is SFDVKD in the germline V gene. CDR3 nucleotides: TGTGCCACCAGTGAGTTCAGGGGCGCGGGGGAGCTGTTTTTT. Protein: CATSEFRGAGELFF.

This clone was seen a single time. The CDR3 spells CASSIVRISSTDTQYF. Here the CDR3 DNA reads TGTGCCAGTAGTATAGTGAGGATTTCTAGCACAGATACGCAGTATTTT. This chain joins TRBV19 and TRBJ2-3; D is unresolved. Germline CDR1 and CDR2: LNHDA and SQIVND (reference sequence). This CDR3 has 16 amino acids. The germline V and J ends were trimmed by 1 base and 0 bases, with 11 bases remaining between them.

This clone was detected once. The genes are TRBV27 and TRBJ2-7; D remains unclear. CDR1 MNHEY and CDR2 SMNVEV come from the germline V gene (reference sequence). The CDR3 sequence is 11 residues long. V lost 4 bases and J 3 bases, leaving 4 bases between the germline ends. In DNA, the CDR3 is TGTGCCAGCAGTTCCCGCTACGAGCAGTACTTC. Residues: CASSSRYEQYF.

The CDR3 sequence is CASRRDRNYNSPLHF. As DNA, the CDR3 is TGTGCCAGCAGACGAGACAGGAACTATAATTCACCCCTCCACTTT. The rearrangement joins TRBV7-3 to TRBJ1-6, with TRBD1 as a possible D gene (6 bases). V gave up 6 bases and J gave up 3 bases, with 12 bases separating them. Germline CDR1 reads SGHTA; CDR2 reads FQGTGA. The CDR3 length is 15 residues.

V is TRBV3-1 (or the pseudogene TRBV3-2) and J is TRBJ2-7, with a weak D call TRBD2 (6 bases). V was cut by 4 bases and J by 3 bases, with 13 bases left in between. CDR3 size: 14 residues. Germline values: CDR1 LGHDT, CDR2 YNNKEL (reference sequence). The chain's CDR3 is CASSRPGAFYEQYF. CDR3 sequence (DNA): TGTGCCAGCAGCCGGCCGGGAGCTTTCTACGAGCAGTACTTC.

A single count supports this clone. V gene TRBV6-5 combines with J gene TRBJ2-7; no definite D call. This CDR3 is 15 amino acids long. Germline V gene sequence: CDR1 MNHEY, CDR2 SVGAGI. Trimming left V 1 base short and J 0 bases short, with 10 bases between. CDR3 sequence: CASSYFGLNSYEQYF. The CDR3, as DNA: TGTGCCAGCAGTTACTTCGGGTTGAACTCCTACGAGCAGTACTTC.

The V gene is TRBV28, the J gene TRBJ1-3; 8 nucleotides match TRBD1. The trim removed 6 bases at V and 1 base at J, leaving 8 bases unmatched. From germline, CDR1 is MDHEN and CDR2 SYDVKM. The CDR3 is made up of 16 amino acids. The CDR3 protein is CASRTPGGFSGNTIYF. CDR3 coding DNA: TGTGCCAGCAGGACCCCAGGGGGCTTTTCTGGAAACACCATATATTTT. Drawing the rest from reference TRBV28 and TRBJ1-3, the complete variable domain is DVKVTQSSRYLVKRTGEKVFLECVQDMDHENMFWYRQDPGLGLRLIYFSYDVKMKEKGDIPEGYSVSREKKERFSLILESASTNQTSMYLCASRTPGGFSGNTIYFGEGSWLTVV.

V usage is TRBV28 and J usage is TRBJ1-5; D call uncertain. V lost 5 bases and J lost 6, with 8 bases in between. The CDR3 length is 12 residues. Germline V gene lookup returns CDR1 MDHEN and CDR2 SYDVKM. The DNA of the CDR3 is TGTGCCAGCAGTGCGGGATTTCAGCCCCAGCATTTT. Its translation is CASSAGFQPQHF.